Presented here are 3 T cell receptor beta chains from one specimen sequenced in a study of cytomegalovirus exposure and HLA in healthy donors. PCR primers comprised 60 Vbeta and 13 Jbeta primers. Profiled with immunoSEQ multiplex PCR; TCRdb holds only in-frame clones, not every one. Its listing shows 150,000 to 200,000 clones. The sequenced sample consisted of PBMCs. The receptors here all came from a man aged 25-45 years in good health and CMV-seronegative.

The gene calls are TRBV6-6 and TRBJ1-1, with a possible D match to TRBD1 (6 bases). The CDR3 covers 16 residues. The germline V gene has CDR1 MNHNY and CDR2 SVGAGI (reference sequence). Deletions cut 10 bases from V and 5 bases from J, with 26 bases between. CDR3 nucleotides: TGTGCCATCGAGTCGGGGCGGGGGGCTTTAAGGACTGAAGCTTTCTTT. The encoded protein is CAIESGRGALRTEAFF.

The chain uses TRBV7-2 and TRBJ1-1; D is perhaps TRBD1 (6 bases). CDR3 length equals 13 residues. The V end lost 6 bases, the J end lost 1 base, and 9 bases lay between the germline ends. Germline CDR1 is SGHTA and CDR2 is FQGNSA. The CDR3 bases are TGTGCCAGCAGGAGAGGGGGGAACACTGAAGCTTTCTTT. It translates to CASRRGGNTEAFF.

The chain recombines TRBV7-2 with TRBJ2-6, with 8 bases fitting TRBD2. This CDR3 has 17 amino acids. CDR1 and CDR2 (germline): SGHTA, FQGNSA. V shed 3 bases and J 0 bases; nucleotides not matched to a gene: 4. CDR3 coding DNA: TGTGCCAGCAGCTTGCTAGCGGGCCGCTCTGGGGCCAACGTCCTGACTTTC. Translating gives CASSLLAGRSGANVLTF.